This T cell receptor beta chain stems from a study of shared clonotypes between healthy human individuals. Trimming cost V 0 bases and J 7 bases; bases outside gene matches: 1. The CDR3 sequence is 14 residues long. Germline V gene data show CDR1 as KGHSH and CDR2 as LQKENI. Profiled with immunoSEQ multiplex PCR; TCRdb holds only in-frame clones, not every one. The repertoire includes approximately 940,000 clones, over 75% of them detected once, and about 1.5% sits in the top ten. Sequenced sample: memory CD4+ T cells sorted from blood. The subset here: CD45RA-negative fraction. The chain recombines TRBV18 with TRBJ1-2, with 11 bases fitting TRBD1. The source is a man in his late teens or twenties in good health. Here the CDR3 reads CASSPPDRGLGYTF. The CDR3, as DNA: TGTGCCAGCTCACCACCGGACAGGGGGCTTGGCTACACCTTC.